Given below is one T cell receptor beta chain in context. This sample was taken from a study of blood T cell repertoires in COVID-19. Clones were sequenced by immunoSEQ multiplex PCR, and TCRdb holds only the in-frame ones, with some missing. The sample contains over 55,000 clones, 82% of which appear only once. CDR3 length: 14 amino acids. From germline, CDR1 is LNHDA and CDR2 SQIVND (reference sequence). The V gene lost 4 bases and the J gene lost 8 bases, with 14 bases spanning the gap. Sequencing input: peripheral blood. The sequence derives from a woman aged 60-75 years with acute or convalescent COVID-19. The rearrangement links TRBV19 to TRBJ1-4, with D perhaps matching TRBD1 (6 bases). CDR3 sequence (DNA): TGTGCCAGTAGTACTCACAGGGATGGCGAAAAACTGTTTTTT. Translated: CASSTHRDGEKLFF.